The entry below gives a single TCR beta chain sequence along with its context. Antigen specificity is unknown. These data belong to a study of beta chain features in type 1 diabetes. As for the study in general: There was similarity between patients and healthy donors in age, gender and cell yields. The samples had 85 million to 140 million sorted cells examined in all.

Investigators reverse transcribed all isolated RNA, so they sequenced expressed TCRB transcripts. Sequencing used immunoSEQ multiplex PCR; TCRdb keeps in-frame clones, though not all of them. The sample lists some 640,000 clones; about 14% were seen once. Study results and limitations: Naive, central memory and regulatory TCRB repertoires appeared more similar among patients than healthy donors. Type 1 diabetes patients had fewer VDJ junction insertions and more deletions. In every one of the four CD4+ subsets, TCRB CDR3s were moderately but significantly shorter in Type 1 diabetes patients.

The CDR3 runs to 15 residues. Losses at the gene ends were 4 bases for V and 3 bases for J; bases not matched to a gene: 6. Germline loops: CDR1 MGHRA, CDR2 YSYEKL. V and J are TRBV4-1 and TRBJ1-5; 7 bases are a match to TRBD1. The receptor comes from a man between 18 and 35 years old with type 1 diabetes. The sequencing sample was made of naive CD4+ T cells from blood. The CDR3 loop reads CASSRQTGNNQPQHF. CDR3 bases: TGCGCCAGCAGCCGCCAGACAGGGAACAATCAGCCCCAGCATTTT.